What follows are 23 T cell receptor beta chains derived from one specimen sequenced in a study of CD8 T cells in ankylosing spondylitis. TCRdb ran MiXCR on the 5' RACE reads and lists one entry per CDR3 protein. The table has just over 300,000 distinct CDR3 sequences, less than 25% seen once. What was sequenced was blood, either unsorted or a sorted T cell fraction (not recorded which). The receptors were gathered from a female donor with ankylosing spondylitis or in good health (not recorded which).

This chain connects TRBV6-5 to TRBJ2-2; D gene uncertain. The CDR3 runs to 12 residues. Deletions cut 5 bases from V and 6 bases from J, with 7 bases between. Germline loops: CDR1 MNHEY, CDR2 SVGAGI. CDR3 in DNA: TGTGCCAGCAGTCGAGTACCCGGGGAGCTGTTTTTT. Translation: CASSRVPGELFF.

This clonotype was picked up a small number of times. V usage is TRBV7-8 and J usage is TRBJ1-1, with a possible D match to TRBD1 (6 bases). Deletions cut 3 bases from V and 0 bases from J, with 14 bases between. The V gene's germline CDR1 is SGHVS and CDR2 FQNEAQ. This CDR3 contains 16 residues. CDR3 coding DNA: TGTGCCAGCAGCTTGACTCGGACAGTGATGAACACTGAAGCTTTCTTT. Amino acids: CASSLTRTVMNTEAFF.

This rearrangement joins TRBV30 to TRBJ1-1, with D unresolved. The germline gives CDR1 GTSNPN, CDR2 SVGIG (reference sequence). The length of the CDR3 is 15 residues. The V end lost 2 bases, the J end lost 1 base, and 14 bases lay between the germline ends. CDR3 protein: CAWSRAVPRNTEAFF. The CDR3 DNA reads as TGTGCCTGGAGTCGTGCGGTCCCCCGGAACACTGAAGCTTTCTTT.

This clonotype has a handful of counts. The V and J genes are TRBV10-3 and TRBJ2-7; TRBD2 aligns across 14 bases. The CDR3 covers 13 residues. Germline-derived CDR1 and CDR2 are ENHRY and SYGVKD. The junction had 4 bases not matched to a gene; V was cut back by 10 bases and J by 5 bases. CDR3 amino acids: CATQTSGRDEQYF. DNA of the CDR3: TGTGCCACCCAGACTAGCGGGAGGGACGAGCAGTACTTC.

The chain employs TRBV6-1 and TRBJ2-6; 10 nucleotides agree with TRBD1. The V segment lost 6 bases and the J segment 0 bases; nucleotides outside the gene matches: 5. This CDR3 has 17 amino acids. From germline, CDR1 is MNHNS and CDR2 SASEGT. In DNA, the CDR3 is TGTGCCAGCAGGGGACAGGGGACCCTCTCTGGGGCCAACGTCCTGACTTTC. Protein: CASRGQGTLSGANVLTF.

This clonotype was picked up a small number of times. The J gene is TRBJ2-1, the V gene TRBV20-1; D not resolved. Trimming removed 3 bases at V and 4 bases at J, with 13 bases between. CDR1 and CDR2 from the germline V gene are DFQATT and SNEGSKA (reference sequence). This CDR3 spans 14 amino acids. CDR3 loop: CSASPPMGYNEQFF. CDR3 nucleotides: TGCAGTGCTAGCCCTCCTATGGGGTACAATGAGCAGTTCTTC.

This clonotype has a handful of counts. V is TRBV5-1 and J is TRBJ2-7; no reliable D call. Deletions cut 2 bases from V and 6 bases from J, with 15 bases between. The CDR3 is 14 residues long. Germline values: CDR1 SGHRS, CDR2 YFSETQ. The CDR3 DNA sequence: TGCGCCAGCAGCTTCGACCGCCTTAGCTTCGAGCAGTACTTC. The encoded protein is CASSFDRLSFEQYF.

This rearrangement joins TRBV20-1 to TRBJ1-5; 9 bases are shared with TRBD1. Trimming removed 4 bases from V and 7 bases from J; junction bases left unmatched: 8. Germline-derived CDR1 and CDR2 are DFQATT and SNEGSKA (reference sequence). The CDR3 has 14 amino acids. The CDR3 spells CSATPGTGNQPQHF. CDR3 in DNA: TGCAGTGCTACCCCCGGGACAGGGAACCAGCCCCAGCATTTT.

The V and J genes are TRBV6-5 and TRBJ1-6; D perhaps matches TRBD1 (5 bases). V lost 2 bases, J lost 6 bases, and 20 bases lay in between. Germline V lookup: CDR1 MNHEY, CDR2 SVGAGI. The CDR3 has 18 residues. The CDR3, as DNA: TGTGCCAGCAGTTACGGTCTGGGGCCGACTGGTCGTAATTCACCCCTCCACTTT. It codes for CASSYGLGPTGRNSPLHF.

The rearrangement links TRBV20-1 to TRBJ2-7, with 11 bases aligning to TRBD2. The CDR3 loop spans 14 amino acids. After removal of 2 bases from V and 4 bases from J, the junction contained 4 bases not matched to a gene. In germline, CDR1 is DFQATT, CDR2 SNEGSKA (reference sequence). CDR3 bases: TGCAGTGCTAGATATAGCGGGAGGGCTTACGAGCAGTACTTC. Amino acids: CSARYSGRAYEQYF.

The table lists this clonotype with a few counts. The chain employs TRBV4-2 and TRBJ2-1; no clear D. V lost 4 bases and J 8 bases, leaving 9 bases between the germline ends. The CDR3 extends over 12 amino acids. Germline CDR1 and CDR2: LGHNA and YNFKEQ. CDR3 in DNA: TGTGCCAGCAGCCCTAGGGTGGATGAGCAGTTCTTC. Residues: CASSPRVDEQFF.

The table lists this clonotype with many counts. The CDR3 region has the DNA TGTGCCAGCAGTAGCGGGACACCCAAGGGTGGTGGCTACACCTTC. Translating gives CASSSGTPKGGGYTF. V and J are TRBV12-3 or TRBV12-4 and TRBJ1-2; a weak D match, TRBD1 (6 bases). V lost 5 bases and J 7 bases, leaving 20 bases between the germline ends. The CDR3 totals 15 residues.

This clonotype has only a few counts. The chain employs TRBV20-1 and TRBJ2-5; D is uncertain. CDR3 length: 13 residues. Germline V gene sequence: CDR1 DFQATT, CDR2 SNEGSKA (reference sequence). Trimming left V 4 bases short and J 2 bases short, with 11 bases between. The DNA for the CDR3 is TGCAGTGCTACTTCGGTGCCTCAAGAGACCCAGTACTTC. It yields the protein CSATSVPQETQYF.

This clonotype was found many times. The rearrangement joins TRBV5-1 to TRBJ1-3; D call uncertain. Per the germline V gene, CDR1 is SGHRS and CDR2 is YFSETQ. V lost 4 bases to trimming and J lost 2 bases, with 10 bases between them. This CDR3 contains 14 residues. CDR3 DNA: TGCGCCAGCAGCGTCGGGGTAACTGGAAACACCATATATTTT. Protein product: CASSVGVTGNTIYF.

In this sample, this clonotype turned up a few times. The V and J genes are TRBV6-1 and TRBJ2-7; tentatively, D is TRBD1 or TRBD2 (5 bases each). The CDR3 length is 15 residues. Trimming pared 6 bases from V and 1 base from J, leaving 16 bases between. From germline, CDR1 is MNHNS and CDR2 SASEGT. In DNA form, the CDR3 reads TGTGCCAGCAGCGACAGCGGCCCTTCATCCTACGAGCAGTACTTC. It translates to CASSDSGPSSYEQYF.

The chain links TRBV7-3 to TRBJ1-1; D is unresolved. The CDR3 is 14 amino acids. V lost 3 bases to trimming and J lost 1 base, with 9 bases between them. Germline V lookup: CDR1 SGHTA, CDR2 FQGTGA. The DNA of the CDR3 is TGTGCCAGCAGCTTGAGCGTGGGGAACACTGAAGCTTTCTTT. It encodes CASSLSVGNTEAFF.

The chain carries TRBV6-1 and TRBJ2-2; D unresolved. The CDR3 has 17 residues. Between the trimmed V and J ends, which lost 7 bases and 0 bases, there was a span of 18 bases. Germline V gene data show CDR1 as MNHNS and CDR2 as SASEGT. The CDR3 is CASKSDLLHANTGELFF. The CDR3 DNA reads as TGTGCCAGCAAGAGTGACTTGCTTCACGCGAACACCGGGGAGCTGTTTTTT.

This clonotype was recorded many times. The rearrangement joins TRBV20-1 to TRBJ2-3, with D perhaps assigned TRBD1 or TRBD2 (6 bases each). Trimming removed 4 bases at V and 4 bases at J, with 15 bases between. There are 14 residues in the CDR3. Germline assignment: CDR1 DFQATT and CDR2 SNEGSKA (reference sequence). CDR3 residues: CSATDRPGADTQYF. CDR3 in DNA: TGCAGTGCTACGGACAGACCGGGAGCAGATACGCAGTATTTT.

This clonotype was picked up a small number of times. The chain has TRBV12-3 or TRBV12-4 and TRBJ1-2; the match to TRBD1 covers 11 bases. Trimming took 5 bases from V and 4 from J; bases not matched to a gene: 12. The CDR3 spans 17 residues. Here the CDR3 DNA reads TGTGCCAGCAGTCCTCGGACAGGGGGCGTCGTTCTCTATGGCTACACCTTC. Encoded protein: CASSPRTGGVVLYGYTF.

This clonotype was counted only a few times. The V gene is TRBV20-1, the J gene TRBJ2-5; D is perhaps TRBD2 (6 bases). Trimming took 0 bases from V and 4 from J, leaving 15 bases between them. Germline V lookup: CDR1 DFQATT, CDR2 SNEGSKA (reference sequence). This CDR3 comprises 15 residues. CDR3: CSARESKTTRETQYF. DNA of the CDR3: TGCAGTGCTAGAGAAAGTAAAACGACTAGAGAGACCCAGTACTTC.

This clonotype appeared many times. The rearrangement links TRBV29-1 to TRBJ1-1, with D perhaps matching TRBD1 (5 bases). V lost 8 bases and J 3 bases, leaving 16 bases between the germline ends. Germline V gives CDR1 SQVTM, CDR2 ANQGSEA. The CDR3 has 13 residues. CDR3 DNA: TGCAGCATAGCCGGGACGGCGGACACTGAAGCTTTCTTT. Translating it yields CSIAGTADTEAFF. The full variable domain, completed using reference TRBV29-1 and TRBJ1-1, is SAVISQKPSRDICQRGTSLTIQCQVDSQVTMMFWYRQQPGQSLTLIATANQGSEATYESGFVIDKFPISRPNLTFSTLTVSNMSPEDSSIYLCSIAGTADTEAFFGQGTRLTVV.

The rearrangement links TRBV27 to TRBJ2-2; D unresolved. CDR1 MNHEY and CDR2 SMNVEV come from the germline V gene (reference sequence). The CDR3 totals 12 residues. The ends were cut back, 6 bases at V and 2 bases at J, with 4 bases in the middle. In DNA, the CDR3 is TGTGCCAGCAGGACAAACACCGGGGAGCTGTTTTTT. It codes for CASRTNTGELFF.

The J gene is TRBJ1-2, the V gene TRBV18; no clear D. V was clipped by 4 bases and J by 12 bases, with 21 bases between them. The CDR3 consists of 14 residues. Germline lookup yields CDR1 KGHSH and CDR2 LQKENI. For the CDR3, the DNA is TGTGCCAGCTCACGGACCCCCGGGCCTCACGGGGACACCTTC. Amino acids: CASSRTPGPHGDTF.